This T cell receptor (beta chain) was retrieved from a study of a mutant IDH1 vaccine in newly diagnosed glioma. For the study at large: Vaccines began 4-6 weeks after radiotherapy alone, or with temozolomide cycles. Visit V12 happened at week 35; visit V13 happened at week 47.

Libraries were prepared by immunoSEQ multiplex PCR; TCRdb keeps only in-frame clonotypes and omits some of them. Of about 56,000 clones in the sample, about 90% were seen once. Comment on this clone: Its antigen is not known.

Documented time point: week 35, safety follow-up. Alongside topical imiquimod, each dose of vaccine comprised 300 ug of mutant IDH1 20-mer peptide. Specimen: PBMCs, collected from a glioma patient whose treatment included an IDH1 peptide vaccine. This receptor was identified in a man aged 40-55 years with glioma.

This CDR3 is CSGVVAANTGELFF. For the CDR3, the DNA is TGCAGCGGAGTTGTAGCGGCGAACACCGGGGAGCTGTTTTTT. The chain employs TRBV29-1 and TRBJ2-2; D possibly corresponds to TRBD2 (6 bases). This CDR3 is built from 14 residues. The germline V gene encodes CDR1 SQVTM and CDR2 ANQGSEA. The germline V and J ends were trimmed by 7 bases and 0 bases, with 12 bases remaining between them.